Listed here are 10 T cell receptor beta chains from one sample, sequenced in a study of regulatory T cells in long-lasting Graves disease. As to time point: newly diagnosed GD, antithyroid drugs for less than 3 months. PBMCs were the source of the RNA used for TCR sequencing. Library construction for TCR beta used iRepertoire HTBI primers and Arm-PCR of CDR3 regions. Each CDR3 protein gets one entry after TCRdb re-called the multiplex PCR reads with MiXCR. The table includes 370,000 or so distinct CDR3 sequences, around 15% detected once. The data were also submitted as part of a second study, on T cells in Graves' hyperthyroidism and ophthalmopathy.

The material sequenced was peripheral blood mononuclear cells (PBMCs), taken at new diagnosis, from a patient treated with antithyroid drugs. These receptors originate from a woman aged 18-30 years with Graves disease.

This clonotype was observed at least ten times. The chain carries TRBV9 and TRBJ2-7, with TRBD2 identical over 14 bases. CDR3 length equals 15 residues. Trimming cost V 4 bases and J 4 bases; bases outside gene matches: 4. CDR1 and CDR2 (germline): SGDLS, YYNGEE. As DNA, the CDR3 is TGTGCCAGCAGCCCCCGACTAGCGGGAGGGTACGAGCAGTACTTC. This codes for CASSPRLAGGYEQYF.

This clonotype was counted ten times or more. This chain uses TRBV3-1 with TRBJ2-1, with D uncertain. The germline V gene encodes CDR1 LGHDT and CDR2 YNNKEL (reference sequence). This CDR3 has 15 amino acids. V lost 4 bases and J 0 bases, leaving 10 bases between the germline ends. CDR3 protein: CASSPQRSSYNEQFF. CDR3 nucleotides: TGTGCCAGCAGCCCCCAGAGGAGCTCCTACAATGAGCAGTTCTTC.

This clonotype has ten or more counts. The rearrangement joins TRBV12-3 or TRBV12-4 to TRBJ1-5; D might be TRBD1 (6 bases). This CDR3 has 15 residues. Trimming removed 6 bases at V and 3 bases at J, with 15 bases between. This CDR3 reads CASSTGQLNNQPQHF. In DNA form, the CDR3 reads TGTGCCAGCAGCACCGGACAGTTAAACAATCAGCCCCAGCATTTT.

This clonotype was observed a few times. The chain combines TRBV5-1 with TRBJ2-2; D unresolved. The CDR3 loop spans 12 amino acids. Germline-derived CDR1 and CDR2 are SGHRS and YFSETQ. Trimming cost V 5 bases and J 8 bases, with 10 bases left between them. For the CDR3, the DNA is TGCGCCAGCAGGAGGTTTGAAGGGGAGCTGTTTTTT. Translated: CASRRFEGELFF.

CDR3 in amino acids: CASSNLGTGGYEQYF. DNA for the CDR3: TGTGCCAGCAGCAACCTGGGGACAGGGGGGTACGAGCAGTACTTC. This chain links TRBV28 with TRBJ2-7; 11 positions agree with TRBD1. The V gene's germline CDR1 is MDHEN and CDR2 SYDVKM. The V segment lost 6 bases and the J segment 4 bases; nucleotides outside the gene matches: 8. This CDR3 is 15 amino acids long.

Ten or more counts support this clonotype. This rearrangement joins TRBV30 to TRBJ2-5; D is unresolved. This CDR3 spans 11 amino acids. The germline CDR1 and CDR2 sequences are GTSNPN and SVGIG (reference sequence). V shed 1 base and J shed 2 bases, with 2 bases lying between them. Here the CDR3 reads CAWSGQETQYF. The DNA for the CDR3 is TGTGCCTGGAGTGGACAAGAGACCCAGTACTTC.

The chain is built from TRBV6-1 and TRBJ1-1, with 8 bases identical to TRBD1. The CDR3 runs to 14 residues. The ends lost 5 bases at V and 5 bases at J; junction bases unmatched: 7. The germline CDR1 and CDR2 sequences are MNHNS and SASEGT. The CDR3 coding sequence is TGTGCCAGCAGTCAACAGGGGGGGGAGACTGAAGCTTTCTTT. This gives the protein CASSQQGGETEAFF.

The table lists this clonotype with a few counts. The CDR3 sequence is CSAPSLAGGFYNEQFF. The CDR3 DNA reads as TGCAGCGCTCCCTCACTAGCGGGGGGTTTCTACAATGAGCAGTTCTTC. The V call is TRBV29-1, the J call TRBJ2-1; 12 nucleotides match TRBD2. Germline assignment: CDR1 SQVTM and CDR2 ANQGSEA. CDR3 size: 16 residues. Trimming took 7 bases from V and 3 from J; bases not matched to a gene: 10.

This clonotype was picked up many times. The V gene is TRBV7-2, the J gene TRBJ2-7; D is perhaps TRBD2 (7 bases). The CDR3 is 17 residues long. Trimming left V 0 bases short and J 2 bases short, with 17 bases between. CDR1 is SGHTA and CDR2 is FQGNSA in the germline V gene. The CDR3 loop reads CASSLARERGAAYEQYF. The CDR3 nucleotides are TGTGCCAGCAGCTTAGCGAGGGAACGGGGGGCCGCCTACGAGCAGTACTTC.

This clonotype was observed at least ten times. The chain links TRBV28 to TRBJ2-1, with 7 bases that match TRBD1. The CDR3 runs to 16 residues. Germline V gene data show CDR1 as MDHEN and CDR2 as SYDVKM. The V and J ends lost 6 bases and 0 bases, in that order; junction bases with no gene match: 8. CDR3 loop: CASSLQGSSSYNEQFF. CDR3 DNA sequence: TGTGCCAGCAGCTTACAGGGGTCAAGCTCCTACAATGAGCAGTTCTTC.